This T cell receptor (beta chain) was recovered during a study of cytomegalovirus exposure and HLA in healthy donors. This clone came up a few times. The CDR3 has 14 amino acids. Trimming stripped 6 bases from V and 5 bases from J, with 16 bases between. Germline CDR1 and CDR2: LNHDA and SQIVND (reference sequence). The study ran its PCR with 60 Vbeta and 13 Jbeta primers. Profiled with immunoSEQ multiplex PCR; TCRdb holds only in-frame clones, not every one. Of roughly 80,000 clones detected, roughly 63% appear once; the ten largest clones hold 5% to 6%. The sample comprised PBMCs. The chain couples TRBV19 to TRBJ1-2, with D tentatively TRBD1 (5 bases). This TCR derives from a man younger than 40 in good health and CMV-seropositive. The CDR3 region has the DNA TGTGCCAGTAGCCCTGGCAGGGTTAGTTATGGCTACACCTTC. Translating it yields CASSPGRVSYGYTF.